One T cell receptor beta chain is described in this entry. Its antigen is still unknown. Trimming shortened V by 6 bases and J by 1 base, and 12 bases separated the two germline ends. The CDR3 loop spans 14 amino acids. The V gene's germline CDR1 is MNHEY and CDR2 SVGAGI. These data originate in a study of cytomegalovirus exposure and HLA in healthy donors. Overall study findings and caveats: A subsequent analysis found that TCR clusters from the first cohort also tended to co-occur in the approximately 120 validation repertoires, with 90% to 95% of cluster scores above 0.

Clones were sequenced by immunoSEQ multiplex PCR, and TCRdb holds only the in-frame ones, with some missing. The sample has roughly 56,000 clones, roughly 91% seen once; the top ten hold 2.2%. Donors came from a validation cohort of some 110 subjects, distinct from the first 666-subject cohort. The chain combines TRBV6-5 with TRBJ1-1; TRBD1 is a possible D gene (6 bases). The material sequenced was PBMCs. This sequence originates from a woman in her twenties or thirties in good health and CMV-seronegative. The chain's CDR3 is CASSYDRSNTEAFF. DNA of the CDR3: TGTGCCAGCAGCTACGACAGGTCGAACACTGAAGCTTTCTTT.